The 27 T cell receptor beta chains listed next were all sequenced from one sample in a study of neurological immune-mediated disorders. Via MiXCR, TCRdb re-called the 5' RACE reads, giving one row per CDR3 protein. The sample carries roughly 80,000 distinct CDR3 sequences, approximately 17% recorded once. Sequencing was carried out using PBMCs. Receptors originate from a woman aged 40 to 50 in good health.

This clonotype ranks as medium-sized. The genes are TRBV20-1 and TRBJ2-5; a possible D gene is TRBD2 (5 bases). The ends were cut back, 1 base at V and 2 bases at J, with 8 bases in the middle. Germline assignment: CDR1 DFQATT and CDR2 SNEGSKA (reference sequence). The CDR3 has 13 amino acids. The CDR3 is CSARGTEQETQYF. CDR3 sequence (DNA): TGCAGTGCTAGAGGGACTGAACAAGAGACCCAGTACTTC.

This clonotype was detected ten times or more. The V gene is TRBV14, the J gene TRBJ2-2; 7 positions agree with TRBD1. This CDR3 comprises 15 residues. Per the germline V gene, CDR1 is SGHDN and CDR2 is FVKESK. V trimming: 4 bases; J trimming: 5 bases; junction bases outside the gene matches: 7. The CDR3 bases are TGTGCCAGCAGCCTTAACAGGGGAAGGACCGGGGAGCTGTTTTTT. It translates to CASSLNRGRTGELFF.

V and J are TRBV6-5 and TRBJ2-6; no reliable D call. V was trimmed by 0 bases and J by 0 bases, leaving 9 bases between them. This CDR3 comprises 17 residues. CDR1 and CDR2 from the germline V gene are MNHEY and SVGAGI. The CDR3 bases are TGTGCCAGCAGTTACTCGAGGCGGAGCTCTGGGGCCAACGTCCTGACTTTC. It translates to CASSYSRRSSGANVLTF.

This clonotype was observed at least ten times. The rearrangement uses TRBV2 and TRBJ1-1; D gene ambiguous. V was shortened by 11 bases and J by 0 bases, with 22 bases between the two germline ends. There are 16 residues in the CDR3. Germline CDR1 SNHLY, CDR2 FYNNEI. For the CDR3, the DNA is TGTGCCGGACTTCAGGCGGATAAAATTATGAACACTGAAGCTTTCTTT. Protein: CAGLQADKIMNTEAFF.

Many counts were recorded for this clonotype. The genes are TRBV7-2 and TRBJ2-7; TRBD2 matches at 12 bases. Losses at the gene ends were 2 bases for V and 0 bases for J; bases not matched to a gene: 2. Germline lookup yields CDR1 SGHTA and CDR2 FQGNSA. The CDR3 contains 16 residues. CDR3 in DNA: TGTGCCAGCAGCTTACTAGCGGGGGGGCCCTCCTACGAGCAGTACTTC. It encodes CASSLLAGGPSYEQYF.

The chain is built from TRBV7-3 and TRBJ2-7; 8 nucleotides agree with TRBD1. J gave up 5 bases and V 5 bases, and 5 bases lay outside the gene matches. This CDR3 contains 13 residues. CDR1 SGHTA and CDR2 FQGTGA come from the germline V gene. CDR3 loop: CASSDRGDHEQYF. CDR3 nucleotide sequence: TGTGCCAGCAGCGACAGGGGTGACCACGAGCAGTACTTC.

This clonotype appeared many times. This chain links TRBV5-1 with TRBJ2-2; D might be TRBD2 (7 bases). V dropped 1 base and J dropped 4 bases, with 11 bases sitting between them. From germline, CDR1 is SGHRS and CDR2 YFSETQ. The length of the CDR3 is 15 residues. CDR3 DNA: TGCGCCAGCAGCTTGCCGGGGGGCGTCACCGGGGAGCTGTTTTTT. Translation gives CASSLPGGVTGELFF.

This clonotype was detected many times. This chain joins TRBV2 and TRBJ2-3; TRBD2 aligns across 11 bases. This CDR3 region has 20 residues. V lost 6 bases and J lost 0; bases outside the gene matches: 17. CDR1 SNHLY and CDR2 FYNNEI come from the germline V gene. CDR3 in DNA: TGTGCCAGCAGACCCCCCATGGTGGTGACTAGCGGGGTCAGCACAGATACGCAGTATTTT. It specifies CASRPPMVVTSGVSTDTQYF.

Ten or more counts support this clonotype. The chain combines TRBV20-1 with TRBJ2-5; 7 positions match TRBD1. The CDR3 runs 12 residues. CDR1 DFQATT and CDR2 SNEGSKA come from the germline V gene (reference sequence). The V and J ends lost 5 bases and 4 bases, in that order; junction bases with no gene match: 4. The CDR3 spells CSAFTGAETQYF. Written as DNA, the CDR3 is TGCAGTGCTTTTACAGGGGCAGAGACCCAGTACTTC.

This clonotype was counted ten times or more. The chain is built from TRBV5-1 and TRBJ2-5; TRBD2 is a possible D gene (6 bases). Germline CDR1 is SGHRS and CDR2 is YFSETQ. This CDR3 comprises 16 residues. V lost 0 bases and J 3 bases, leaving 15 bases between the germline ends. CDR3 sequence reads: CASSLDGLTGEETQYF. The CDR3 DNA is TGCGCCAGCAGCTTGGACGGTCTTACGGGAGAAGAGACCCAGTACTTC.

As concerns this clonotype: It is unclear where the CDR3 begins or ends on the DNA, so no DNA is shown, and the CDR3 is as TCRdb lists it. The genes are TRBV5-1 and TRBJ2-3; the tabulated D call, TRBD2, remains unverified against the DNA. Germline V gene sequence: CDR1 SGHRS, CDR2 YFSETQ. The CDR3 sequence runs 21 residues, both termini included. Here the CDR3 reads CASSFYICSALAGGPADTQYF.

This clonotype was found once. A much larger clone lies a single base off, so this may be a read error. The CDR3 does not close with the conserved phenylalanine or tryptophan, likely indicating a read error. The genes are TRBV7-3 and TRBJ2-1; TRBD2 matches at 8 bases. The length of the CDR3 is 13 residues. The germline CDR1 and CDR2 sequences are SGHTA and FQGTGA. V shed 5 bases and J 10 bases; nucleotides not matched to a gene: 7. CDR3 DNA: TGTGCCAGCAGCGTCGGACTAGCTCGGGAGCAGTTCTCC. Translating gives CASSVGLAREQFS.

In its sample, this clonotype was seen a few times. The chain carries TRBV7-9 and TRBJ2-2, with a tentative D call TRBD2 (5 bases). The CDR3 covers 12 residues. The germline gives CDR1 SEHNR, CDR2 FQNEAQ (reference sequence). Between the trimmed V and J ends, which lost 7 bases and 6 bases, there was a span of 9 bases. In nucleotides, the CDR3 is TGTGCCAGCAATAAGGAGGCCGGGGAGCTGTTTTTT. This codes for CASNKEAGELFF.

In its sample, this clonotype was seen many times. V usage is TRBV7-2 and J usage is TRBJ1-1, with TRBD1 as a possible D gene (5 bases). Germline loops: CDR1 SGHTA, CDR2 FQGNSA. Trimming pared 2 bases from V and 5 bases from J, leaving 12 bases between. CDR3 size: 14 residues. The CDR3 bases are TGTGCCAGCAGCTTAAGGGTGGGGCAGACTGAAGCTTTCTTT. The encoded protein is CASSLRVGQTEAFF.

This clonotype was picked up many times. V usage is TRBV3-1 and J usage is TRBJ2-2; D is unclear. Germline V gene lookup returns CDR1 LGHDT and CDR2 YNNKEL (reference sequence). V lost 0 bases, J lost 5 bases, and 10 bases lay in between. This CDR3 comprises 15 residues. The CDR3 nucleotides are TGTGCCAGCAGCCAAGATTTCAGGCGAACCGGGGAGCTGTTTTTT. It translates to CASSQDFRRTGELFF.

In this sample, this clonotype turned up many times. The V call is TRBV12-3 or TRBV12-4, the J call TRBJ1-2; D gene ambiguous. The CDR3 runs to 14 residues. Trimming took 5 bases from V and 8 from J, leaving 18 bases between them. CDR3 protein: CASSAGSKTSGYTF. CDR3 nucleotide sequence: TGTGCCAGCAGTGCGGGATCCAAGACCTCAGGCTACACCTTC.

This clonotype was picked up many times. The chain combines TRBV18 with TRBJ1-1; the D is unclear. Germline CDR1 KGHSH, CDR2 LQKENI. The ends were cut back, 2 bases at V and 6 bases at J, with 19 bases in the middle. The CDR3 runs to 16 residues. The CDR3 region is CASSPGAGKEGSEAFF. The CDR3 DNA reads as TGTGCCAGCTCACCAGGCGCAGGCAAAGAGGGCTCTGAAGCTTTCTTT. The whole variable domain, filled in from reference TRBV18 and TRBJ1-1, reads NAGVMQNPRHLVRRRGQEARLRCSPMKGHSHVYWYRQLPEEGLKFMVYLQKENIIDESGMPKERFSAEFPKEGPSILRIQQVVRGDSAAYFCASSPGAGKEGSEAFFGQGTRLTVV.

This clonotype was counted at least ten times. The V gene is TRBV7-2, the J gene TRBJ2-7; D is unclear. CDR1 is SGHTA, CDR2 FQGNSA, per germline. This CDR3 spans 13 amino acids. Trimming took off 1 base at V and 1 base at J, with 5 bases between the two ends. The CDR3 protein is CASSLVESYEQYF. The DNA for the CDR3 is TGTGCCAGCAGCTTAGTTGAATCCTACGAGCAGTACTTC.

This clonotype was seen ten or more times. This chain's CDR3 is CSARESAGRGDTQYF. In nucleotides, the CDR3 is TGCAGTGCTAGAGAATCCGCGGGACGGGGAGATACGCAGTATTTT. This rearrangement joins TRBV20-1 to TRBJ2-3, with D possibly being TRBD2 (6 bases). Germline V lookup: CDR1 DFQATT, CDR2 SNEGSKA (reference sequence). The germline V and J ends were trimmed by 0 bases and 5 bases, with 15 bases remaining between them. The CDR3 runs to 15 residues.

In its sample, this clonotype was seen many times. The genes are TRBV5-1 and TRBJ2-5; D is perhaps TRBD1 (5 bases). CDR3 length: 15 amino acids. The germline V gene has CDR1 SGHRS and CDR2 YFSETQ. Trimming took off 4 bases at V and 1 base at J, with 14 bases between the two ends. CDR3 protein: CASSLLRQPQETQYF. CDR3 DNA: TGCGCCAGCAGCCTGCTTCGACAGCCCCAAGAGACCCAGTACTTC.

This clonotype was counted ten times or more. J is TRBJ2-3 and V is TRBV10-3, with TRBD2 as a possible D gene (5 bases). Trimming removed 1 base from V and 2 bases from J, with 7 bases in between. Germline lookup yields CDR1 ENHRY and CDR2 SYGVKD. CDR3 length: 14 residues. CDR3 residues: CAISEYGDTDTQYF. The CDR3 DNA is TGTGCCATCAGTGAGTACGGGGACACAGATACGCAGTATTTT.

This clonotype was observed a handful of times. The chain has TRBV6-5 and TRBJ2-7; D not resolved. Trimming pared 4 bases from V and 2 bases from J, leaving 12 bases between. The CDR3 length is 14 residues. Germline V gene lookup returns CDR1 MNHEY and CDR2 SVGAGI. The DNA of the CDR3 is TGTGCCAGCAGTTCCCCTCCACAGACCTACGAGCAGTACGTC. This translates into CASSSPPQTYEQYV.

This clonotype came up many times. The rearrangement uses TRBV6-5 and TRBJ2-3; 7 bases match TRBD2. Trimming at V came to 6 bases and at J to 8 bases, leaving 5 bases not matched to a gene. Germline assignment: CDR1 MNHEY and CDR2 SVGAGI. This CDR3 is 12 amino acids long. The CDR3 coding sequence is TGTGCCAGCAGACTAGGGAGGGGTACGCAGTATTTT. The encoded protein is CASRLGRGTQYF.

This clonotype was detected many times. The chain carries TRBV7-2 and TRBJ1-2; tentative D call: TRBD1 (6 bases). This CDR3 comprises 14 residues. Trimming removed 1 base at V and 3 bases at J, with 9 bases between. CDR1 and CDR2 (germline): SGHTA, FQGNSA. The CDR3 DNA reads as TGTGCCAGCAGCTTAGGGGACAATCACTATGGCTACACCTTC. Translation gives CASSLGDNHYGYTF.

V is TRBV9 and J is TRBJ2-3; D is possibly TRBD2 (7 bases). The germline V gene encodes CDR1 SGDLS and CDR2 YYNGEE. The CDR3 has 16 amino acids. V gave up 2 bases and J gave up 4 bases, with 17 bases separating them. CDR3 amino acids: CASSVGGGGTPDTQYF. The CDR3 nucleotides read TGTGCCAGCAGCGTGGGCGGGGGCGGCACACCAGATACGCAGTATTTT.

The rearrangement uses TRBV5-1 and TRBJ1-1; 7 bases line up with TRBD1. CDR1 and CDR2 (germline): SGHRS, YFSETQ. V lost 4 bases to trimming and J lost 1 base; unmatched junction nucleotides: 7. This CDR3 contains 15 residues. The CDR3 sequence is CASSQSGTENTEAFF. For the CDR3, the DNA is TGCGCCAGCAGCCAGTCCGGGACAGAGAACACTGAAGCTTTCTTT.

This clonotype was counted many times. V gene TRBV6-1 combines with J gene TRBJ2-7; D ambiguous. The CDR3 runs 13 residues. V gave up 4 bases and J gave up 7 bases, with 14 bases separating them. CDR1 and CDR2 (germline): MNHNS, SASEGT. CDR3 nucleotides: TGTGCCAGCAGTGCAGCTTCCTTGAGGGAGCAGTACGTC. Translating gives CASSAASLREQYV.